This T cell receptor beta chain was profiled in a study of T-cell memory formation after mild COVID-19. TCRdb reprocessed the 5' RACE reads via MiXCR and lists one record per CDR3 protein. The repertoire holds just under 550,000 distinct CDR3 sequences, 20% seen once, with 12% in the top ten. Trimming pared 0 bases from V and 2 bases from J, leaving 13 bases between. Germline V gene sequence: CDR1 GTSNPN, CDR2 SVGIG (reference sequence). This CDR3 is 15 amino acids long. The sequencing input was PBMCs or a T cell subset sorted from them (not recorded which). The receptor comes from an adult woman who had mild COVID-19 (a few samples of this study predate the infection). Cell type and time point are not known. The chain links TRBV30 to TRBJ1-2; D gene unclear. CDR3 nucleotides: TGTGCCTGGAGTGTACTAGTCTCCAAAAACTATGGCTACACCTTC. Translated: CAWSVLVSKNYGYTF.